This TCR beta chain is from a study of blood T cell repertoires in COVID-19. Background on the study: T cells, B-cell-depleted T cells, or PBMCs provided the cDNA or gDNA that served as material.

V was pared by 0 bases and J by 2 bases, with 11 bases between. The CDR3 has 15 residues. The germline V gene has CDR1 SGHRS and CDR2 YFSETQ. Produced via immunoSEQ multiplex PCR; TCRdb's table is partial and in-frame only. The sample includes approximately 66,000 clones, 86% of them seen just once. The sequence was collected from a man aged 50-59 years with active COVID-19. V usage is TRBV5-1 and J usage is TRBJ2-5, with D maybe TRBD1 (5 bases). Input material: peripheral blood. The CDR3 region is CASSLVAGAQETQYF. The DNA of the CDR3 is TGCGCCAGCAGCTTGGTTGCTGGGGCACAAGAGACCCAGTACTTC.